Listed here are 20 T cell receptor beta chains from one sample, sequenced in a study of cytomegalovirus exposure and HLA in healthy donors. The primer mix had 60 Vbeta and 13 Jbeta primers. Some clones are missing from TCRdb's copy, which holds only in-frame ones; the method was immunoSEQ multiplex PCR. Here the sample spans about 250,000 clones, about 93% being singletons. The sequencing input was PBMCs. The receptors originated from a girl aged 2 to 10 in good health and CMV-seronegative.

The chain combines TRBV10-2 with TRBJ2-1; possible D gene TRBD1, 5 bases. This CDR3 has 16 amino acids. CDR1 is WSHSY, CDR2 SAAADI, per germline. V lost 0 bases and J 6 bases, leaving 15 bases between the germline ends. The DNA of the CDR3 is TGCGCCAGCAGTGAGTCAGGGGTTGCCTTTGGCAATGAGCAGTTCTTC. Protein: CASSESGVAFGNEQFF.

This chain uses TRBV14 with TRBJ1-1; perhaps TRBD1 as D (5 bases). The CDR3 totals 17 residues. Trimming left V 0 bases short and J 1 base short, with 15 bases between. Germline loops: CDR1 SGHDN, CDR2 FVKESK. The CDR3 region has the DNA TGTGCCAGCAGCCAAGATGCCCCCTGGCAGGGGAACACTGAAGCTTTCTTT. This encodes CASSQDAPWQGNTEAFF.

The chain recombines TRBV4-1 with TRBJ2-5; 13 bases fit TRBD2. The V gene end was trimmed by 2 bases and the J gene end by 1 base; junction bases not matched to a gene: 1. CDR1 and CDR2 from the germline V gene are MGHRA and YSYEKL. CDR3 length equals 16 residues. In DNA, the CDR3 is TGCGCCAGCAGCCAAAGACTAGCGGGGGGCCAAGAGACCCAGTACTTC. The encoded protein is CASSQRLAGGQETQYF.

The V gene is TRBV11-3, the J gene TRBJ2-7; 9 bases are shared with TRBD1. The germline V gene encodes CDR1 SGHNT and CDR2 YENEEA. The V and J ends lost 5 bases and 2 bases, in that order; junction bases with no gene match: 1. The CDR3 has 13 amino acids. The CDR3 nucleotides are TGTGCCAGCAGCCGGACAGGGGCCTACGAGCAGTACTTC. It encodes CASSRTGAYEQYF.

The rearrangement links TRBV5-1 to TRBJ2-7, with 9 bases matching TRBD1. The CDR3 sequence is 14 residues long. J was trimmed by 4 bases and V by 3 bases; bases with no gene match: 5. Germline CDR1 is SGHRS and CDR2 is YFSETQ. For the CDR3, the DNA is TGCGCCAGCAGCTCAGGGGGACAGGGATACGAGCAGTACTTC. As protein: CASSSGGQGYEQYF.

This chain joins TRBV13 and TRBJ2-7, with 10 bases matching TRBD1. With 3 bases clipped from V and 1 base from J, the junction kept 3 bases outside the gene matches. There are 15 residues in the CDR3. The germline CDR1 and CDR2 sequences are PRHDT and FYEKMQ (reference sequence). The chain's CDR3 is CASSFWGQGSYEQYF. CDR3 DNA sequence: TGTGCCAGCAGCTTTTGGGGACAGGGGTCCTACGAGCAGTACTTC.

The V gene is TRBV5-4, the J gene TRBJ1-2, with D possibly TRBD1 on 5 matching bases. This CDR3 has 14 residues. Looked up from germline, CDR1 is SGHNT and CDR2 is YYREEE (reference sequence). V was pared by 0 bases and J by 3 bases, with 9 bases between. CDR3 region: CASSLVAGHYGYTF. In DNA, the CDR3 is TGTGCCAGCAGCTTGGTGGCAGGGCACTATGGCTACACCTTC. Variable domain in full (rest from reference TRBV5-4 and TRBJ1-2): ETGVTQSPTHLIKTRGQQVTLRCSSQSGHNTVSWYQQALGQGPQFIFQYYREEENGRGNFPPRFSGLQFPNYSSELNVNALELDDSALYLCASSLVAGHYGYTFGSGTRLTVV.

A word on this clone: Without the conserved terminal phenylalanine or tryptophan, this CDR3 likely stems from a read error. No DNA is shown, since the ends of the CDR3 on it are uncertain; the CDR3 is the one TCRdb lists. The chain combines TRBV30 with TRBJ2-3; the table's D gene call, TRBD1, was not cross checked with the DNA. Termini included, the CDR3 measures 12 amino acids. Germline-derived CDR1 and CDR2 are GTSNPN and SVGIG (reference sequence). Here the CDR3 reads CAWSVREDRVIL.

As regards this clone: Given the absence of the conserved phenylalanine or tryptophan at the CDR3 end, a read error is likely. It is unclear where the CDR3 begins or ends on the DNA, so no DNA is shown, and the CDR3 is as TCRdb lists it. The chain recombines TRBV10-2 with TRBJ2-7; no DNA check was done on the table's D call, TRBD1. Counting both end residues, the CDR3 totals 13 amino acids. Germline V gene lookup returns CDR1 WSHSY and CDR2 SAAADI. This CDR3 is CASSESGTGAPYL.

The chain links TRBV2 to TRBJ1-4; tentatively, D is TRBD1 (5 bases). Looked up from germline, CDR1 is SNHLY and CDR2 is FYNNEI. CDR3 length: 13 amino acids. V lost 6 bases to trimming and J lost 8 bases, with 13 bases between them. CDR3 in amino acids: CASRSGLGEKLFF. CDR3 DNA sequence: TGTGCCAGCAGATCAGGGTTGGGCGAAAAACTGTTTTTT.

This clone has just a few counts. The V and J genes are TRBV5-4 and TRBJ2-1, with D perhaps matching TRBD2 (6 bases). This CDR3 has 15 amino acids. V was pared by 2 bases and J by 9 bases, with 18 bases between. Germline V gives CDR1 SGHNT, CDR2 YYREEE (reference sequence). CDR3 DNA sequence: TGTGCCAGCAGCTTTTTTCGGGGGAGTGGAAGTGAGCAGTTCTTC. It translates to CASSFFRGSGSEQFF. The full variable domain, with the rest looked up from reference TRBV5-4 and TRBJ2-1, is ETGVTQSPTHLIKTRGQQVTLRCSSQSGHNTVSWYQQALGQGPQFIFQYYREEENGRGNFPPRFSGLQFPNYSSELNVNALELDDSALYLCASSFFRGSGSEQFFGPGTRLTVL.

This chain connects TRBV29-1 to TRBJ1-1; D is unclear. The CDR3 has 14 residues. The V gene lost 8 bases and the J gene lost 0 bases, with 16 bases spanning the gap. CDR1 and CDR2 (germline): SQVTM, ANQGSEA. The CDR3 coding sequence is TGCAGCACAGATCCGGGAAGGATGAACACTGAAGCTTTCTTT. It encodes CSTDPGRMNTEAFF.

V is TRBV6-1 and J is TRBJ1-1, with 8 positions matching TRBD1. The CDR3 loop spans 13 amino acids. CDR1 is MNHNS, CDR2 SASEGT, per germline. J gave up 11 bases and V 5 bases, and 10 bases lay outside the gene matches. CDR3 sequence: CASSLDRGNIAFF. The CDR3 DNA is TGTGCCAGCAGTCTAGACAGGGGTAACATTGCTTTCTTT.

The chain joins TRBV4-1 to TRBJ2-7; maybe TRBD1 (5 bases). The ends were cut back, 0 bases at V and 3 bases at J, with 12 bases in the middle. Germline loops: CDR1 MGHRA, CDR2 YSYEKL. The CDR3 loop spans 15 amino acids. DNA for the CDR3: TGCGCCAGCAGCCAAGATCAAGGGGTAGGCTACGAGCAGTACTTC. Its translation: CASSQDQGVGYEQYF.

V gene TRBV5-1 combines with J gene TRBJ2-5; TRBD2 might be the D (5 bases). V lost 5 bases and J 5 bases, leaving 19 bases between the germline ends. Germline loops: CDR1 SGHRS, CDR2 YFSETQ. The CDR3 length is 15 residues. The CDR3 DNA reads as TGCGCCAGCAGGCCCCTAACTAGTTCTGTTGAGACCCAGTACTTC. The encoded protein is CASRPLTSSVETQYF.

This rearrangement joins TRBV7-9 to TRBJ2-7, with TRBD2 matching 10 bases. The CDR3 sequence is 14 residues long. Looked up from germline, CDR1 is SEHNR and CDR2 is FQNEAQ (reference sequence). J lost 4 bases, V lost 8 bases, and 8 bases had no gene match. The DNA of the CDR3 is TGTGCCAGCGGTACTAGCGGGGCTAATTACGAGCAGTACTTC. Its translation is CASGTSGANYEQYF. The whole variable domain, filled in from reference TRBV7-9 and TRBJ2-7, reads DTGVSQNPRHKITKRGQNVTFRCDPISEHNRLYWYRQTLGQGPEFLTYFQNEAQLEKSRLLSDRFSAERPKGSFSTLEIQRTEQGDSAMYLCASGTSGANYEQYFGPGTRLTVT.

Note on this clone: Mismatch with germline at one junction end may stem from a read error. The chain couples TRBV28 to TRBJ1-1, with D perhaps matching TRBD1 (5 bases). CDR1 is MDHEN and CDR2 is SYDVKM in the germline V gene. This CDR3 has 13 amino acids. The CDR3: CASSLSLDTEASF. The CDR3 DNA reads TGTGCCAGCAGTTTATCCCTGGACACTGAAGCTTCCTTT.

V gene TRBV5-4 combines with J gene TRBJ2-7; the match to TRBD2 covers 9 bases. CDR3 length equals 16 residues. The V gene end was trimmed by 2 bases and the J gene end by 8 bases; junction bases not matched to a gene: 14. Germline lookup yields CDR1 SGHNT and CDR2 YYREEE (reference sequence). The CDR3 region is CASSFGGTSGPNQQYF. The CDR3 nucleotides are TGTGCCAGCAGCTTTGGTGGAACTAGCGGGCCAAACCAGCAGTACTTC.

The chain recombines TRBV4-1 with TRBJ2-7, with a possible D match to TRBD1 (5 bases). Trimming removed 0 bases at V and 2 bases at J, with 11 bases between. CDR1 MGHRA and CDR2 YSYEKL come from the germline V gene. This CDR3 is 15 amino acids long. The CDR3 nucleotides are TGCGCCAGCAGCCAAGATGACAGTATAGCCTACGAGCAGTACTTC. Amino acid sequence: CASSQDDSIAYEQYF.

The V gene is TRBV9, the J gene TRBJ2-1, with TRBD2 identical over 11 bases. The CDR3 sequence is 16 residues long. Germline lookup yields CDR1 SGDLS and CDR2 YYNGEE. Trimming at V came to 3 bases and at J to 8 bases, leaving 10 bases not matched to a gene. DNA of the CDR3: TGTGCCAGCAGCGGTTTAGCGGGGGGGCCCATTGATGAGCAGTTCTTC. Protein: CASSGLAGGPIDEQFF.